This T cell receptor beta chain was identified during a study of neurological immune-mediated disorders. Regarding time point: longitudinal time-point 2. This clonotype was picked up many times. Unmatched junction bases numbered 11, after V lost 4 bases and J lost 7 bases. Germline V gives CDR1 SGHDT, CDR2 YYEEEE. The CDR3 covers 16 residues. A 10-nucleotide random UMI tagged transcripts in template-switch 5'RACE cDNA synthesis. TCRdb reprocessed the 5' RACE reads with MiXCR, giving one entry per CDR3 protein. The sample yields about 49,000 distinct CDR3 sequences, about an eighth seen once. The chain has TRBV5-6 and TRBJ2-1; 10 nucleotides match TRBD2. Input material: PBMCs. The TCR was taken from a male donor with HTLV-1-associated myelopathy (HAM/TSP). CDR3 loop: CASSGAGGVLGNEQFF. The CDR3 DNA reads TGTGCCAGCAGCGGAGCGGGGGGGGTTTTGGGAAATGAGCAGTTCTTC.